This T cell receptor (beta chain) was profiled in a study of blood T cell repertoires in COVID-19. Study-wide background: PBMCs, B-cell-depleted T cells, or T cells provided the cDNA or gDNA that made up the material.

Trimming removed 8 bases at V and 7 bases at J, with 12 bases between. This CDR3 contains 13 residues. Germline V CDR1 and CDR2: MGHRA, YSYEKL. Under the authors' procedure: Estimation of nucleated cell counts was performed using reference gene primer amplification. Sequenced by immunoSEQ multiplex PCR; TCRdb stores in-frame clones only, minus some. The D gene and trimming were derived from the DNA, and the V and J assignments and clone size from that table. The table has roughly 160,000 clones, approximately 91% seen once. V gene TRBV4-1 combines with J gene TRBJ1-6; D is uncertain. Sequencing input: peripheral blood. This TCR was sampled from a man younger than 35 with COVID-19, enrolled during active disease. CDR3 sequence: CASSPEMNSPLHF. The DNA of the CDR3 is TGCGCCAGCTCCCCGGAGATGAATTCACCCCTCCACTTT.